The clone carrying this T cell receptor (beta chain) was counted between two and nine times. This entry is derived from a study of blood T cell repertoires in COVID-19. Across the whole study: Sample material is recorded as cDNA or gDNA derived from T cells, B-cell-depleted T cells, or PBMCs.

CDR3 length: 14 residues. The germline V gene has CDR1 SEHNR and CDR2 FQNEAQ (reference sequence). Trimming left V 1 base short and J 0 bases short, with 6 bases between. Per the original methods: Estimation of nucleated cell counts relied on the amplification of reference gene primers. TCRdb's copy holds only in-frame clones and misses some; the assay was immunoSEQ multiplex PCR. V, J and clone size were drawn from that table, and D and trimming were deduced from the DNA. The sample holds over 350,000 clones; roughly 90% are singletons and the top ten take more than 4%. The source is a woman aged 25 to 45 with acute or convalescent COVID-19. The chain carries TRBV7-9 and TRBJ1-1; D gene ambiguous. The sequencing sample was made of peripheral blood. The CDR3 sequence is CASSLVSVNTEAFF. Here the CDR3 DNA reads TGTGCCAGCAGCTTAGTATCGGTGAACACTGAAGCTTTCTTT.